The 26 T cell receptor beta chains presented below share a single source sample, sequenced in a study of CD8 T cells in Susac syndrome. Random-hexamer reverse transcription was applied to roughly 0.45 to 1 ug RNA. TCRdb ran MiXCR on the immunoSEQ multiplex PCR reads and lists one entry per CDR3 protein. The table records a few hundred thousand distinct CDR3 sequences, about 85% of them present only once. Sequenced sample: CD8+ T cells from PBMCs. The source of these receptors is a human donor with multiple sclerosis.

This clonotype was detected once. V gene TRBV6-1 combines with J gene TRBJ1-1; D ambiguous. V dropped 6 bases and J dropped 0 bases, with 23 bases sitting between them. The germline V gene has CDR1 MNHNS and CDR2 SASEGT. CDR3 size: 18 residues. The CDR3 reads CASRQTVVGRLMNTEAFF. The CDR3 nucleotides read TGTGCCAGCAGACAGACCGTGGTCGGGAGGTTGATGAACACTGAAGCTTTCTTT.

This sequence joins TRBV2 and TRBJ2-1; no firm D call. Germline V gene lookup returns CDR1 SNHLY and CDR2 FYNNEI. The CDR3 runs to 15 residues. Trimming removed 4 bases at V and 0 bases at J, with 10 bases between. This chain's CDR3 is CASSADSSSYNEQFF. CDR3 coding DNA: TGTGCCAGCAGTGCCGACTCGAGCTCCTACAATGAGCAGTTCTTC.

The rearrangement links TRBV27 to TRBJ2-5; TRBD2 aligns across 9 bases. The CDR3 runs 16 residues. V dropped 4 bases and J dropped 0; count of bases not matched to a gene: 6. CDR1 and CDR2 from the germline V gene are MNHEY and SMNVEV (reference sequence). The CDR3 protein is CASSSSLAGNQETQYF. CDR3 in DNA: TGTGCCAGCAGTTCGTCCCTAGCGGGGAACCAAGAGACCCAGTACTTC.

This chain uses TRBV3-1 with TRBJ2-7; weak D call: TRBD1 (5 bases). Germline lookup yields CDR1 LGHDT and CDR2 YNNKEL (reference sequence). Trimming shortened V by 1 base and J by 1 base, and 11 bases separated the two germline ends. This CDR3 spans 15 amino acids. CDR3 DNA: TGTGCCAGCAGCCAAGTCGGACAACCTTCCTACGAGCAGTACTTC. Its translation is CASSQVGQPSYEQYF.

The gene calls are TRBV6-1 and TRBJ1-1; no firm D call. V lost 6 bases, J lost 0 bases, and 20 bases lay in between. Germline V gives CDR1 MNHNS, CDR2 SASEGT. The CDR3 runs to 17 residues. The CDR3 DNA reads as TGTGCCAGCAGGGATCCCCGGGAAGGTTTCATGAACACTGAAGCTTTCTTT. It codes for CASRDPREGFMNTEAFF.

The V call is TRBV27, the J call TRBJ2-3, with D possibly being TRBD2 (6 bases). CDR1 and CDR2 (germline): MNHEY, SMNVEV (reference sequence). The V end lost 7 bases, the J end lost 6 bases, and 8 bases lay between the germline ends. The CDR3 extends over 11 amino acids. The CDR3 coding sequence is TGTGCCAGCACCCGGGGGGATACGCAGTATTTT. Its translation: CASTRGDTQYF.

The V and J genes are TRBV5-5 and TRBJ2-1; tentatively, D is TRBD2 (6 bases). Germline values: CDR1 SGHKS, CDR2 YYEKEE (reference sequence). The CDR3 sequence is 13 residues long. Deletions cut 4 bases from V and 4 bases from J, with 9 bases between. CDR3 DNA: TGTGCCAGCAGCCGACTAGTTTACAATGAGCAGTTCTTC. It translates to CASSRLVYNEQFF.

V is TRBV9 and J is TRBJ2-2; D gene uncertain. Germline CDR1 is SGDLS and CDR2 is YYNGEE. The CDR3 runs to 15 residues. V was clipped by 6 bases and J by 1 base, with 13 bases between them. CDR3 DNA sequence: TGTGCCAGCACTCTCCGGTGGGGGAACACCGGGGAGCTGTTTTTT. This gives the protein CASTLRWGNTGELFF.

This chain joins TRBV7-9 and TRBJ1-2, with D unresolved. The ends were cut back, 1 base at V and 7 bases at J, with 10 bases in the middle. The CDR3 is 13 amino acids. Germline V gene data show CDR1 as SEHNR and CDR2 as FQNEAQ (reference sequence). CDR3 loop: CASSLGDTAGYTF. The CDR3 bases are TGTGCCAGCAGCTTAGGTGACACGGCTGGCTACACCTTC.

CDR3 DNA: TGTGCCAGTAGTCCGGGGCGGGAGGGTCTCAATGAGCAGTTCTTC. It is translated as CASSPGREGLNEQFF. The genes are TRBV19 and TRBJ2-1; 9 nucleotides align to TRBD2. The V and J ends lost 5 bases and 6 bases, in that order; junction bases with no gene match: 8. Germline CDR1 is LNHDA and CDR2 is SQIVND (reference sequence). The CDR3 loop spans 15 amino acids.

The CDR3 loop reads CASSLNIASYNEQFF. The CDR3 DNA sequence: TGTGCCAGCAGCCTAAACATTGCCTCCTACAATGAGCAGTTCTTC. V and J are TRBV5-6 and TRBJ2-1; unclear D gene. The germline V gene encodes CDR1 SGHDT and CDR2 YYEEEE. The CDR3 loop spans 15 amino acids. V dropped 4 bases and J dropped 0 bases, with 11 bases sitting between them.

This rearrangement joins TRBV7-9 to TRBJ2-1; TRBD2 matches 12 bases. The CDR3 is made up of 16 amino acids. The V gene end was trimmed by 4 bases and the J gene end by 8 bases; junction bases not matched to a gene: 9. Germline lookup yields CDR1 SEHNR and CDR2 FQNEAQ (reference sequence). The CDR3 sequence is CASSYSPPSGGDEQFF. In nucleotides, the CDR3 is TGTGCCAGCAGCTATAGCCCGCCTAGCGGGGGGGATGAGCAGTTCTTC.

This chain connects TRBV30 to TRBJ2-5; the D is unclear. The CDR3 contains 14 residues. Trimming pared 1 base from V and 5 bases from J, leaving 14 bases between. Germline lookup yields CDR1 GTSNPN and CDR2 SVGIG (reference sequence). CDR3 sequence (DNA): TGTGCCTGGAGTGGTACCTGGCTGTGGGAGACCCAGTACTTC. Its translation: CAWSGTWLWETQYF.

This clonotype occurred a few times. The chain has TRBV6-6 and TRBJ1-1, with TRBD1 identical over 8 bases. Germline V gene lookup returns CDR1 MNHNY and CDR2 SVGAGI (reference sequence). Trimming at V came to 4 bases and at J to 4 bases, leaving 5 bases not matched to a gene. The CDR3 loop spans 14 amino acids. In DNA, the CDR3 is TGTGCCAGCAGTTTGACAGGGGATGCCACTGAAGCTTTCTTT. Protein sequence: CASSLTGDATEAFF.

In its sample, this clonotype was seen once. Germline is not matched at one junction end, which may reflect a read error. The chain recombines TRBV11-3 with TRBJ2-1; 9 bases match TRBD2. The CDR3 length is 16 residues. Germline CDR1 SGHNT, CDR2 YENEEA. CDR3 loop: CASGLAMAGGPSEQFF. In DNA form, the CDR3 reads TGTGCCAGCGGCTTAGCTATGGCGGGGGGGCCGAGTGAGCAGTTCTTC.

V is TRBV4-1 and J is TRBJ2-7; D gene ambiguous. The germline V and J ends were trimmed by 3 bases and 4 bases, with 19 bases remaining between them. This CDR3 contains 16 residues. Per germline, CDR1 MGHRA and CDR2 YSYEKL. The CDR3 DNA sequence: TGCGCCAGCAGCCAGGTAATGAGCAGTTCCGCTTACGAGCAGTACTTC. Its translation: CASSQVMSSSAYEQYF.

This chain connects TRBV6-5 to TRBJ1-3; weak D call: TRBD1 (5 bases). CDR1 is MNHEY, CDR2 SVGAGI, per germline. V lost 2 bases and J 2 bases, leaving 10 bases between the germline ends. The length of the CDR3 is 15 residues. The CDR3 region is CASSYDPGPGNTIYF. As DNA, the CDR3 is TGTGCCAGCAGTTACGACCCAGGGCCTGGAAACACCATATATTTT.

This clonotype was detected once. The chain carries TRBV25-1 and TRBJ1-1; D remains unclear. The germline V gene encodes CDR1 MGHDK and CDR2 SYGVNS. CDR3 length equals 13 residues. Trimming took 3 bases from V and 8 from J, leaving 13 bases between them. The CDR3 DNA follows: TGTGCCAGCAGTGACCGAGTGAACCTGGAAGCTTTCTTT. Translated: CASSDRVNLEAFF.

The chain joins TRBV12-3 or TRBV12-4 to TRBJ1-1; D ambiguous. The length of the CDR3 is 14 residues. V shed 5 bases and J shed 2 bases, with 12 bases lying between them. CDR3 sequence reads: CASSARPSNTEAFF. The CDR3 DNA sequence: TGTGCCAGCAGTGCAAGGCCCAGCAACACTGAAGCTTTCTTT.

The V gene is TRBV9, the J gene TRBJ2-7, with TRBD2 as a possible D gene (7 bases). Germline V CDR1 and CDR2: SGDLS, YYNGEE. The ends were cut back, 0 bases at V and 2 bases at J, with 9 bases in the middle. The CDR3 has 14 amino acids. CDR3 in amino acids: CASSVEGGAYEQYF. The CDR3, as DNA: TGTGCCAGCAGCGTAGAAGGGGGGGCCTACGAGCAGTACTTC.

This clonotype was found once. The V and J genes are TRBV30 and TRBJ2-7; the D gene is possibly TRBD1 (6 bases). Trimming removed 0 bases at V and 1 base at J, with 7 bases between. The CDR3 consists of 13 residues. Germline values: CDR1 GTSNPN, CDR2 SVGIG (reference sequence). Written as DNA, the CDR3 is TGTGCCTGGAGTGTCGGGACATCCTACGAGCAGTACTTC. Translating gives CAWSVGTSYEQYF.

This clonotype was seen a handful of times. The rearrangement joins TRBV4-1 to TRBJ1-1; unclear D gene. CDR1 is MGHRA, CDR2 YSYEKL, per germline. The CDR3 has 13 amino acids. CDR3 protein: CASRPGDHTEAFF. As DNA, the CDR3 is TGCGCGAGCCGGCCTGGGGATCACACTGAAGCTTTCTTT.

The chain combines TRBV29-1 with TRBJ2-7, with D perhaps TRBD1 (6 bases). This CDR3 comprises 15 residues. The germline V gene encodes CDR1 SQVTM and CDR2 ANQGSEA. V lost 3 bases, J lost 0 bases, and 15 bases lay in between. The CDR3 DNA sequence: TGCAGCGTTGATCTAGACAGGACCCTCTCCTACGAGCAGTACTTC. This gives the protein CSVDLDRTLSYEQYF.

The rearrangement links TRBV4-1 to TRBJ2-7; 16 bases are shared with TRBD2. Unmatched junction bases numbered 6, after V lost 3 bases and J lost 4 bases. The CDR3 has 17 amino acids. Germline assignment: CDR1 MGHRA and CDR2 YSYEKL. The DNA of the CDR3 is TGCGCCAGCAGCCAGGAGGGACTAGCGGGGGGGTTGTACGAGCAGTACTTC. Translated: CASSQEGLAGGLYEQYF.

V gene TRBV20-1 combines with J gene TRBJ2-3, with 8 bases that match TRBD2. This CDR3 comprises 18 residues. The V gene end was trimmed by 6 bases and the J gene end by 2 bases; junction bases not matched to a gene: 19. Germline V gene lookup returns CDR1 DFQATT and CDR2 SNEGSKA (reference sequence). CDR3 in DNA: TGCAGTGCCGACGATGACGCCGGGAGGGGGAAATACACAGATACGCAGTATTTT. It codes for CSADDDAGRGKYTDTQYF.

This clonotype was picked up one time. V usage is TRBV5-1 and J usage is TRBJ1-1; D may be TRBD1 (5 bases). From germline, CDR1 is SGHRS and CDR2 YFSETQ. Trimming stripped 6 bases from V and 7 bases from J, with 10 bases between. There are 11 residues in the CDR3. CDR3 loop: CASTYGGEAFF. The CDR3 DNA sequence: TGCGCCAGCACCTACGGGGGTGAAGCTTTCTTT. The variable domain in full, completed from reference TRBV5-1 and TRBJ1-1, reads KAGVTQTPRYLIKTRGQQVTLSCSPISGHRSVSWYQQTPGQGLQFLFEYFSETQRNKGNFPGRFSGRQFSNSRSEMNVSTLELGDSALYLCASTYGGEAFFGQGTRLTVV.